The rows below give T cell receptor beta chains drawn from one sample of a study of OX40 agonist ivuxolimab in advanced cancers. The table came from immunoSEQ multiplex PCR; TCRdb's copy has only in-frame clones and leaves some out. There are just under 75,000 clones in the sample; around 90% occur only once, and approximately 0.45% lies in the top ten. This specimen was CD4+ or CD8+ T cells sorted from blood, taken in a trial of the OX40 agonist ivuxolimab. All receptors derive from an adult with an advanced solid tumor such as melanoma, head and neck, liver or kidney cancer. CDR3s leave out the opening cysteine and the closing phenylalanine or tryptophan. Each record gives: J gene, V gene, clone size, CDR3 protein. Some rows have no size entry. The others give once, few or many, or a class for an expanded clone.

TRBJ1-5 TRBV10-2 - ASSLGQGSNQPQH
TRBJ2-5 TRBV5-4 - ASSLVGGGPGETQY
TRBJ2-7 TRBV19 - ASSIASEWGNEQY
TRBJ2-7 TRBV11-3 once ASSSGLAGARGEQY
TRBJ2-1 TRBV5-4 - ASSLAETISNEQF
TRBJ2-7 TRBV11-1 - ASSWGQGAEEQY
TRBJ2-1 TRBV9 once ASTSGGQEYNEQF
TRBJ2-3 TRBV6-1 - ASSPGTGVDTQY
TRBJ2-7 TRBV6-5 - ASSYGRDTYEQY
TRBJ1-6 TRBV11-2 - ASSLGTANSPLH
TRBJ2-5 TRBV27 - ASSLGLAGTETQY
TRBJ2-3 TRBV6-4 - ASSPGQGKDTQY
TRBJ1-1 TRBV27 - ASSLSRGAGTEAF
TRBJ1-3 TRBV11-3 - ASAKSSGNTIY
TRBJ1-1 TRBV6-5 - ASSPLTGRNTEAF
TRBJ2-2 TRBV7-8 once ASSLSVTGELF
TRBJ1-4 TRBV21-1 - ASSKAQGGEEKLF
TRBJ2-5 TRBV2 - ASSATSHPTQY
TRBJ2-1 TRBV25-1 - ASSEWTSSYNEQF
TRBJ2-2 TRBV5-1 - ASSLAAGVNTGELF
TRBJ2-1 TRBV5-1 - ASSFREVKNEQF
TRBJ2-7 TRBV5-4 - ASSSWTGGTYEQY
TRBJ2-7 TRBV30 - AWSVSLMLEQY
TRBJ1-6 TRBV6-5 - ASSYVQGGSNSPLH
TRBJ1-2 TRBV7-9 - ASSKSGTGTGGYT
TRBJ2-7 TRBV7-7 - ASSLGATYEQY
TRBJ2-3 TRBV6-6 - AANGQSTDTQY
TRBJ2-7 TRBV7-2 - ASSSNRVEQY
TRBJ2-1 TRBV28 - ASWPWTSGRNEQF
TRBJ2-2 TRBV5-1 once ASSIRGFGTGELF
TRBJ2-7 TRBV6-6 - ASTPEGATYEQY
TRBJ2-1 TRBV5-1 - ASSLGGSNEQF
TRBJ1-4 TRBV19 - ASSIGGAQEKLF
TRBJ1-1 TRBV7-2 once ASSTSMNTEAF
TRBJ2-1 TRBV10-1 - ASSGTSGPTLSYNEQF
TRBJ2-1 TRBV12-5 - ASGFRGLGTYNEQF
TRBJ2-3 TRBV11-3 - ASSLYPADTQY
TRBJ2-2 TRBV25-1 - ASSKQGGGVNTGELF
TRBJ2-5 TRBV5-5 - ASSLNLAGGEETQY
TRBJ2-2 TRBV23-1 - ASSQPLDPEGTGELF
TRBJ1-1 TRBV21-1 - ASSKNCDMGHTEAF
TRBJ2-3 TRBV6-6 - ASSYVGSSTDTQY
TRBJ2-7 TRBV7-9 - ASSFGGPSSYEQY
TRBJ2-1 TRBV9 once ASSGSRDTGLAGVPSYNEQF
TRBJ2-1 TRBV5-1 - ASSLSGTLNEQF
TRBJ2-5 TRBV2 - ASSPDRGGQETQY
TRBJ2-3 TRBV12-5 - ASAEVADTQY
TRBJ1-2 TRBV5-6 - ASSLVGNWADGYT
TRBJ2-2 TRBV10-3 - AISDQQDRRELF
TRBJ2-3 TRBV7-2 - ASSHRLAGGGDTQY
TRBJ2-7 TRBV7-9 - ASSSQGNYEQY
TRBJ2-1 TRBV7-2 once ASSSPLAGGLYGEQF
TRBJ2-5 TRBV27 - ASRRQGQETQY
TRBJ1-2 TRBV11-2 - ASSLGQVYT
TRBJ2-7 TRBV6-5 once ASSRTSGSPEQY